A single sample is the source of the 8 T cell receptor delta chains below, sequenced in a study of Vδ1+ human thymocytes. The template was reverse-transcribed extracted RNA. Pooled V-gene forward primers with one constant-region reverse primer generated the CDR3 amplicons by multiplex PCR. TCRdb re-called clones from the multiplex PCR reads via CATT. The sample holds about 55,000 delta-chain clones, about 16% seen once. Findings and limits, study-wide: In the thymus, TRG and TRD repertoires looked highly polyclonal with Gaussian CDR3 lengths.

These receptors' targets are unknown. Sequenced: Vdelta1+ gamma-delta thymocytes from the thymus. Subset noted: FACS-sorted CD3+ TCRalphabeta- TCRVdelta1+ TCRVdelta2- thymocytes. The receptors come from a boy younger than two who had congenital heart surgery.

The chain has TRDV1 and TRDJ1; 12 bases are shared with TRDD3. Looked up from germline, CDR1 is TSWWSYY and CDR2 is QGS. The CDR3 consists of 24 residues. V shed 3 bases, J shed 0 bases, and the junction held 26 bases outside the gene matches. DNA of the CDR3: TGTGCTCTTGGGGACCCTATTGGACTTCCTACGGTCTGGGGGATACGAGGGTACACCGATAAACTCATCTTT. Translation gives CALGDPIGLPTVWGIRGYTDKLIF.

V gene TRDV1 combines with J gene TRDJ1; TRDD3 matches 11 bases. V dropped 0 bases and J dropped 2; count of bases not matched to a gene: 20. Germline V gives CDR1 TSWWSYY, CDR2 QGS. The CDR3 has 22 amino acids. Written as DNA, the CDR3 is TGTGCTCTTGGGGAACTCCCCTACGCCTGGGGGATACCCAGCTATTTGACCGATAAACTCATCTTT. Translation: CALGELPYAWGIPSYLTDKLIF.

The chain is built from TRDV1 and TRDJ1; 7 bases match TRDD3. This CDR3 spans 19 amino acids. Trimming removed 2 bases from V and 2 bases from J; junction bases left unmatched: 17. Germline V gene lookup returns CDR1 TSWWSYY and CDR2 QGS. CDR3 region: CALGEVHLGAPLKTDKLIF. The CDR3 bases are TGTGCTCTTGGGGAAGTCCATCTGGGGGCTCCCTTAAAGACCGATAAACTCATCTTT.

This clone was detected a few times. V is TRDV3 and J is TRDJ1; D uncertain. Germline values: CDR1 TVYSNPD, CDR2 GDNSRS (reference sequence). The germline V and J ends were trimmed by 4 bases and 9 bases, with 9 bases remaining between them. This CDR3 contains 9 residues. This CDR3 is CASRMELIF. CDR3 in DNA: TGTGCCTCCCGGATGGAACTCATCTTT.

V and J are TRDV1 and TRDJ1, with 12 nucleotides matching TRDD3. From germline, CDR1 is TSWWSYY and CDR2 QGS. The CDR3 spans 21 residues. With V trimmed by 4 bases and J by 7 bases, 25 bases remained unmatched. CDR3 nucleotide sequence: TGTGCTCTTGGGGCCCCGGCCTTCCCCGTACTGGGGGATACTCCCGATTGTAAACTCATCTTT. The encoded protein is CALGAPAFPVLGDTPDCKLIF.

The table lists this clone with a few counts. A junction boundary mismatches the germline segment, possibly from a read error. Other nucleotide sequences from this sample produce the same CDR3. The chain uses TRDV1 and TRDJ1, with 12 bases aligning to TRDD3. CDR3 length: 17 amino acids. CDR1 is TSWWSYY, CDR2 QGS, per germline. CDR3 sequence: CALGAYWGIPHTDKLIF. Here the CDR3 DNA reads TGTGCTCTTGGGGCCTACTGGGGGATACCTCACACTGATAAACTCATCTTT.

The gene calls are TRAV29/DV5 and TRDJ1; TRDD2 might be the D (5 bases). Per germline, CDR1 NSMFDY and CDR2 ISSIKDK. The CDR3 covers 15 residues. The CDR3 loop reads CAARHRVLEADKLIF. CDR3 bases: TGTGCCGCACGTCACCGGGTCCTAGAGGCCGATAAACTCATCTTT.

This clone was observed a handful of times. The chain carries TRDV1 and TRDJ1; TRDD3 matches 8 bases. CDR3 size: 18 residues. Germline values: CDR1 TSWWSYY, CDR2 QGS. Losses at the gene ends were 3 bases for V and 3 bases for J; bases not matched to a gene: 15. The CDR3: CALGEPLRGDSIPDKLIF. In DNA, the CDR3 is TGTGCTCTTGGGGAGCCACTACGGGGGGATAGTATCCCCGATAAACTCATCTTT.